This T cell receptor beta chain is drawn from a study of blood T cell repertoires in COVID-19. The wider study: From the United States, Italy and Spain came samples of acute and convalescent COVID-19. T cells, B-cell-depleted T cells, or PBMCs provided the cDNA or gDNA that served as material.

Patients in Seattle were enrolled during active infection, then followed longitudinally. In the authors' methods: Reference gene primers were amplified, and this amplification served to estimate nucleated cell counts. Using immunoSEQ multiplex PCR, the repertoire was profiled, and TCRdb retains in-frame clones only, with some absent. That table gives V, J and clone size, and the DNA gave D and trimming. The top ten hold about 12% of the sample, which has fewer than 300,000 clones, about 86% seen once. J was trimmed by 9 bases and V by 0 bases; bases with no gene match: 3. The CDR3 has 15 amino acids. The germline V gene encodes CDR1 SGDLS and CDR2 YYNGEE.

The V and J genes are TRBV9 and TRBJ2-1; 13 nucleotides line up with TRBD2. The sample was peripheral blood. This receptor was obtained from a woman aged 25 to 39 with COVID-19, enrolled during active disease. This chain's CDR3 is CASSVVTSGGSEQFF. The CDR3 region has the DNA TGTGCCAGCAGCGTAGTGACTAGCGGGGGGTCTGAGCAGTTCTTC. The full variable domain, completed using reference TRBV9 and TRBJ2-1, is DSGVTQTPKHLITATGQRVTLRCSPRSGDLSVYWYQQSLDQGLQFLIQYYNGEERAKGNILERFSAQQFPDLHSELNLSSLELGDSALYFCASSVVTSGGSEQFFGPGTRLTVL.